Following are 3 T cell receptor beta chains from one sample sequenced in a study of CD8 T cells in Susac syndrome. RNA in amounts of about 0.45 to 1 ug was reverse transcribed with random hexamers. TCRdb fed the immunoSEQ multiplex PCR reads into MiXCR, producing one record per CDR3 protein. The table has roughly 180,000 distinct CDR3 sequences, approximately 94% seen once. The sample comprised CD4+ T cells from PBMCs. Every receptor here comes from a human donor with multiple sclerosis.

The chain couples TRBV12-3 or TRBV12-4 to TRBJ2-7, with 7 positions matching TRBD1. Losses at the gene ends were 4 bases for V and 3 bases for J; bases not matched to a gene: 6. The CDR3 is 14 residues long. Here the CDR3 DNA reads TGTGCCAGCAGTTCGACAGGGTATGGCTACGAGCAGTACTTC. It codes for CASSSTGYGYEQYF.

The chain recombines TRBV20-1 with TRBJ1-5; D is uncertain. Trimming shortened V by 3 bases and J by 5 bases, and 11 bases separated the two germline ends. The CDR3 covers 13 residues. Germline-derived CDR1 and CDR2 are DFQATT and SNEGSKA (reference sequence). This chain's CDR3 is CSASDQADQPQHF. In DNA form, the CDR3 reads TGCAGTGCTAGCGATCAGGCGGATCAGCCCCAGCATTTT.

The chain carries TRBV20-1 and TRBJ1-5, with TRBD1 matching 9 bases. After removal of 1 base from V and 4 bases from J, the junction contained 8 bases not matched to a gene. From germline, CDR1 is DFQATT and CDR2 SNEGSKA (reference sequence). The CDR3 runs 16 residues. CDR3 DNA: TGCAGTGCTAGAGGGTTCGGGACAGGGAGAAATCAGCCCCAGCATTTT. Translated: CSARGFGTGRNQPQHF.